This T cell receptor beta chain appears in the sequencing data of a study of cytomegalovirus exposure and HLA in healthy donors. In the PCR, 60 Vbeta and 13 Jbeta primers were used. Produced via immunoSEQ multiplex PCR; TCRdb's table is partial and in-frame only. The table has under 200,000 clones, 62% seen once. With respect to this clone: Its target is unknown.

Those who donated were healthy bone marrow donors. Whereas donors were nominally healthy upon sampling, unrecorded immune exposures were probable. Points from the study as a whole: Prior analysis indicated that the majority of TCR beta V segments exhibited productivity approximately 87% or approximately 30% of the time. With further analysis later on, most CMV-associated TCR beta chains appeared HLA-restricted.

Trimming left V 5 bases short and J 4 bases short, with 10 bases between. Germline values: CDR1 SGHTA, CDR2 FQGNSA. The CDR3 is made up of 13 amino acids. The clonotype originates from a man in his forties in good health and CMV-seronegative. Sequenced material: PBMCs. The rearrangement links TRBV7-2 to TRBJ2-3; the D gene is possibly TRBD2 (6 bases). The CDR3, as DNA: TGTGCCAGCAGCACCTCGGGGGCAGATACGCAGTATTTT. It specifies CASSTSGADTQYF.